The entry that follows covers one T cell receptor beta chain sequence. The antigen remains undetermined. This sample is part of a study of Tregs in tolerant kidney transplant recipients. About the study: The nonmyeloablative bone marrow transplants came from related graft donors, with transient mixed chimerism.

Thawed PBMCs were FACS-sorted into unstimulated CD4+CD25+CD127- regulatory T cells, CD4+CD25- non-regulatory cells, CD4 and CD8 cells. V was shortened by 5 bases and J by 7 bases, with 12 bases between the two germline ends. Germline assignment: CDR1 SGHNT and CDR2 YENEEA. This CDR3 is built from 12 residues. Study-level points and caveats: The most relevant donor-specific Treg TCRbeta repertoire apparently came from expansion with activated donor B cells. Biological reproducibility was not directly addressed, but technical replication error appeared minimal.

Some clones are missing from TCRdb's copy, which holds only in-frame ones; the method was immunoSEQ multiplex PCR. The table has more than 60,000 clones, about 98% seen once. Sequences were derived from CD4+ T cells from blood, sampled before the transplant. The rearrangement uses TRBV11-3 and TRBJ2-7, with D maybe TRBD2 (5 bases). This sequence originates from a human donor who received a combined kidney and bone marrow transplant. CDR3 sequence (DNA): TGTGCCAGCAGCCCCCATACGGGAGAGCAGTACTTC. It is translated as CASSPHTGEQYF. Full variable domain (rest looked up from reference TRBV11-3 and TRBJ2-7): EAGVVQSPRYKIIEKKQPVAFWCNPISGHNTLYWYLQNLGQGPELLIRYENEEAVDDSQLPKDRFSAERLKGVDSTLKIQPAELGDSAVYLCASSPHTGEQYFGPGTRLTVT.